The 17 T cell receptor beta chains given below trace back to one sample, sequenced in a study of CD8 T cells in ankylosing spondylitis. TCRdb passed the 5' RACE reads through MiXCR, listing each CDR3 protein once. The sample lists approximately 220,000 distinct CDR3 sequences; approximately 24% were seen once. Sample: blood, either unsorted or a sorted T cell fraction (not recorded which). Every receptor here comes from a male donor with ankylosing spondylitis or in good health (not recorded which).

This clonotype was recorded at least ten times. The chain carries TRBV7-9 and TRBJ2-5, with 9 bases matching TRBD1. Germline V CDR1 and CDR2: SEHNR, FQNEAQ (reference sequence). The CDR3 contains 15 residues. Trimming took 3 bases from V and 5 from J; bases not matched to a gene: 7. CDR3 sequence (DNA): TGTGCCAGCAGCTTTCCCGGGACAGGGCTGGAGACCCAGTACTTC. It yields the protein CASSFPGTGLETQYF.

This sequence joins TRBV18 and TRBJ1-1; tentative D call: TRBD1 (5 bases). Germline loops: CDR1 KGHSH, CDR2 LQKENI. Trimming shortened V by 1 base and J by 1 base, and 16 bases separated the two germline ends. This CDR3 has 17 residues. The CDR3 loop is CASSPQALGLTNTEAFF. In nucleotides, the CDR3 is TGTGCCAGCTCACCACAGGCCTTGGGGCTTACGAACACTGAAGCTTTCTTT.

This clonotype was found many times. The chain joins TRBV7-2 to TRBJ2-7, with 8 bases aligning to TRBD2. The CDR3 has 15 residues. The J segment lost 2 bases and the V segment lost 1 base, leaving 4 bases of the junction unmatched. The germline CDR1 and CDR2 sequences are SGHTA and FQGNSA. In DNA form, the CDR3 reads TGTGCCAGCAGCTTAGAGACTAGCGCGGCCTACGAGCAGTACTTC. This codes for CASSLETSAAYEQYF.

This clonotype was observed many times. The chain couples TRBV5-5 to TRBJ2-1; possible D gene TRBD2, 6 bases. This CDR3 is 15 amino acids long. Per germline, CDR1 SGHKS and CDR2 YYEKEE (reference sequence). Trimming stripped 0 bases from V and 0 bases from J, with 7 bases between. The CDR3 region is CASSLDGSSYNEQFF. The DNA of the CDR3 is TGTGCCAGCAGCTTGGACGGGAGCTCCTACAATGAGCAGTTCTTC.

This sequence joins TRBV6-2 or TRBV6-3 and TRBJ1-1, with D perhaps matching TRBD1 (5 bases). The V gene's germline CDR1 is MNHEY and CDR2 SVGEGT. Trimming took 0 bases from V and 10 from J, leaving 9 bases between them. This CDR3 comprises 12 residues. This CDR3 is CASSYSDGAAFF. The CDR3 DNA follows: TGTGCCAGCAGTTACTCGGATGGGGCAGCTTTCTTT.

This clonotype appeared a few times. The chain links TRBV12-3 or TRBV12-4 to TRBJ2-6; possible D gene TRBD2, 5 bases. This CDR3 comprises 18 residues. Trimming removed 11 bases at V and 0 bases at J, with 23 bases between. The CDR3 region has the DNA TGTGCCTTCACCAATCTCGGGGTCAGGAGCTCTGGGGCCAACGTCCTGACTTTC. The encoded protein is CAFTNLGVRSSGANVLTF.

The sample holds a few counts of this clonotype. CDR3 sequence: CSAQNRPGVPYNEQFF. CDR3 bases: TGCAGTGCCCAGAATAGGCCGGGAGTCCCCTACAATGAGCAGTTCTTC. The chain carries TRBV20-1 and TRBJ2-1; D is perhaps TRBD2 (6 bases). The CDR3 runs 16 residues. The V gene lost 6 bases and the J gene lost 2 bases, with 20 bases spanning the gap. Per the germline V gene, CDR1 is DFQATT and CDR2 is SNEGSKA (reference sequence).

V gene TRBV7-3 combines with J gene TRBJ1-2, with D perhaps TRBD1 (6 bases). Per germline, CDR1 SGHTA and CDR2 FQGTGA. The V and J ends lost 3 bases and 7 bases respectively, with 12 bases between them. CDR3 length: 13 residues. CDR3 nucleotide sequence: TGTGCCAGCAGCTTCCGGGACAAGAGTGGCTACACCTTC. This codes for CASSFRDKSGYTF.

This clonotype was detected many times. This rearrangement joins TRBV7-2 to TRBJ2-1; 10 bases map to TRBD2. V lost 2 bases to trimming and J lost 0 bases; unmatched junction nucleotides: 1. There are 16 residues in the CDR3. The germline V gene encodes CDR1 SGHTA and CDR2 FQGNSA. CDR3 sequence (DNA): TGTGCCAGCAGCTTAACTAGCGGGATCTCCTACAATGAGCAGTTCTTC. Translating it yields CASSLTSGISYNEQFF.

This clonotype was seen at least ten times. The chain uses TRBV20-1 and TRBJ2-4, with a tentative D call TRBD1 (5 bases). The germline CDR1 and CDR2 sequences are DFQATT and SNEGSKA (reference sequence). Trimming took off 6 bases at V and 6 bases at J, with 18 bases between the two ends. The CDR3 is 14 amino acids. Here the CDR3 reads CSASAVQQANIQYF. CDR3 coding DNA: TGCAGTGCCTCGGCCGTCCAACAGGCAAACATTCAGTACTTC.

The J gene is TRBJ1-6, the V gene TRBV10-2; 8 bases are shared with TRBD1. The length of the CDR3 is 14 residues. V was clipped by 9 bases and J by 6 bases; unmatched bases: 7. Germline values: CDR1 WSHSY, CDR2 SAAADI. CDR3 coding DNA: TGCGCCAGTGGGGCAGGACAGGGTAATTCACCCCTCCACTTT. It yields the protein CASGAGQGNSPLHF.

The chain employs TRBV5-1 and TRBJ2-7; maybe TRBD2 (6 bases). The CDR3 spans 17 residues. Germline loops: CDR1 SGHRS, CDR2 YFSETQ. V dropped 3 bases and J dropped 5 bases, with 24 bases sitting between them. The CDR3 sequence: CASSWGSTRPLIDEQYF. CDR3 nucleotides: TGCGCCAGCAGCTGGGGATCGACTAGACCCCTCATTGACGAGCAGTACTTC.

A remark on this clonotype: A read error may explain this, as a much larger clone is one base away. V gene TRBV10-3 combines with J gene TRBJ2-7; no definite D call. The germline V gene encodes CDR1 ENHRY and CDR2 SYGVKD. Trimming stripped 2 bases from V and 4 bases from J, with 3 bases between. This CDR3 comprises 11 residues. In DNA form, the CDR3 reads TGTGCCATCAGTGAGCAGTACGAGCAGTACTTC. This codes for CAISEQYEQYF.

The chain has TRBV27 and TRBJ2-1; no firm D call. Germline assignment: CDR1 MNHEY and CDR2 SMNVEV (reference sequence). Between the trimmed V and J ends, which lost 4 bases and 7 bases, there was a span of 17 bases. The CDR3 has 15 amino acids. CDR3 in DNA: TGTGCCAGCAGTTCGGCCCCTTTGGCAATTAATGAGCAGTTCTTC. It translates to CASSSAPLAINEQFF.

The table lists this clonotype with a few counts. CDR3 DNA: TGCAGTTCGGACGGAGGGGACACTGAAGCTTTCTTT. It is translated as CSSDGGDTEAFF. This chain uses TRBV20-1 with TRBJ1-1, with D perhaps matching TRBD1 (5 bases). V lost 8 bases and J 3 bases, leaving 13 bases between the germline ends. Germline V CDR1 and CDR2: DFQATT, SNEGSKA (reference sequence). The CDR3 is 12 amino acids.

This clonotype has only a few counts. The chain recombines TRBV11-2 with TRBJ2-1; 9 nucleotides match TRBD1. CDR3 length equals 14 residues. The trim removed 5 bases at V and 7 bases at J, leaving 6 bases unmatched. Germline CDR1 is SGHAT and CDR2 is FQNNGV. The CDR3 coding sequence is TGTGCCAGCAGCGCGAGGACAGGGGAAAATGAGCAGTTCTTC. Its translation is CASSARTGENEQFF.

The J gene is TRBJ2-2, the V gene TRBV29-1; D call uncertain. CDR1 is SQVTM and CDR2 is ANQGSEA in the germline V gene. The CDR3 contains 11 residues. V lost 5 bases, J lost 5 bases, and 6 bases lay in between. The CDR3 is CSVLRTGELFF. In DNA, the CDR3 is TGCAGCGTTTTGAGAACCGGGGAGCTGTTTTTT.